What follows describes a single TCR beta chain. Its antigen target is currently unknown. Base qualities were left out, and no much larger clone turns up one base away. Read against the paper, the sample's time point label means: about 28 days (+/-7) after the second vaccine dose. Because spike-specific TCR depth and breadth did not differ between the two schedules, AZD1222 recipients who got a second dose at roughly 4 weeks were pooled with those who got a second dose at roughly 12 weeks. Samples from vaccinated people were obtained from the UK trials COV001 and COV002, which included a single-blind randomized controlled phase 2/3 trial of AZD1222 (ChAdOx1 nCoV-19) in healthy adults. For TCRbeta chain sequencing, PBMC samples from trial participants were taken at day 0 and at day 28 after the second dose. The sample is drawn from a study of T cell responses to AZD1222 COVID-19 vaccine (dated by TCRdb to the early 2020s). Study-level background: A total of more than 230 trial participants underwent TCR sequencing, of whom roughly 210 had received two doses of AZD1222 and approximately 26 had received two doses of the MenACWY control vaccine. Enrollment into the trials was organized by age into subgroups of 18-55, 56-69 and 70-plus years, and those subgroups contained roughly 150, 30 and 60 TCR-sequenced participants, respectively.

The investigation overall reported the following: Epitopes outside the regions mutated in the B.1.351 and B.1.1.7 variants were reportedly recognized by nearly half of the unique spike-specific TCRs. After two AZD1222 doses, both the breadth and the depth of spike-specific TCRs were significantly higher than at day 0 and than in MenACWY recipients. Because no day 14 peak-response samples were available, the repertoires could be characterized only after the peak T cell response. The 56-69-year group was small, and its depth increase did not reach significance, likely because of low power. Most participants were white British and females outnumbered males, and the authors suggested that clonal diversity may have been underestimated. Conclusions about previously exposed vaccinees are limited because only 5 or 6 AZD1222 recipients were SARS-CoV-2 seropositive at baseline. The vaccine-associated CD4 TCRs covered the entire spike protein, and the dominant responses fell in regions 160-218 and 743-854.

The CDR3 regions of human TCRbeta chains were analyzed by immunosequencing. Regarding the original processing steps: TCRs in the repertoires were compared against a reference library of SARS-CoV-2-specific TCRs that had been generated with the MIRA antigen-specificity platform. Breadth was defined as the fraction of unique TCRs that were SARS-CoV-2-associated, and depth was defined as the fraction of total T cells that were SARS-CoV-2-associated. Using the MIRA data, each spike-specific TCR was mapped to the spike region that the TCR reacts to and placed in a CD4 or CD8 class. Log10-transformed breadth and depth values were compared by one-way ANOVA with Sidak's multiple comparisons tests. In TCRdb, the immuneACCESS table is reduced to in-frame sequences with V and J assigned. These tables do not hold every clone; where another copy was compared, an unresolved V gene accounts for under half, and the others remain unexplained. D and trimming were read from the DNA, whereas the V and J calls and clone size are those reported in that table. The sample includes under 150,000 clones, with about 91% observed a single time. About 2.1% of the sample comes from the top ten.

The specimen comprised peripheral blood, sampled 28 days after the second AZD1222 dose. The sequence derives from an adult who received the AZD1222 COVID-19 vaccine.

The sequence in DNA is TGTGCCAGCTCACCACTGACAGGGGGAAATTCACCCCTCCACTTT. This is translated as CASSPLTGGNSPLHF. Recombination connected TRBV18 to TRBJ1-6, with 9 junctional bases fitting TRBD1. Taken from cysteine to phenylalanine, the CDR3 has 15 residues. The kept DNA is CDR3 alone, 45 bases in frame from the first base. Trimmed from V: 1 base; trimmed from J: 7 bases; junction bases lacking a gene match: 2. Per the germline V gene, KGHSH is the CDR1 and LQKENI is the CDR2.